Below, 19 T cell receptor beta chains from the same sample are listed, as sequenced in a study of blood T cell repertoires in COVID-19. Clones were sequenced by immunoSEQ multiplex PCR, and TCRdb holds only the in-frame ones, with some missing. The sample consists of some 68,000 clones, less than 90% of them appearing once. What was sequenced was peripheral blood. The receptors come from a man between 50 and 59 years old with active COVID-19.

The chain combines TRBV5-1 with TRBJ1-3; TRBD1 is a possible D gene (5 bases). This CDR3 comprises 14 residues. Germline CDR1 is SGHRS and CDR2 is YFSETQ. The V end lost 0 bases, the J end lost 4 bases, and 8 bases lay between the germline ends. CDR3 DNA: TGCGCCAGCAGCTTGGCTGGACAAGGAAACACCATATATTTT. This gives the protein CASSLAGQGNTIYF.

In its sample, this clone was seen once. Here the CDR3 reads CASKLTGGGNTIYF. The CDR3, as DNA: TGCGCCAGCAAGCTAACAGGGGGTGGAAACACCATATATTTT. V gene TRBV5-1 combines with J gene TRBJ1-3, with TRBD1 matching 8 bases. The V gene end was trimmed by 6 bases and the J gene end by 3 bases; junction bases not matched to a gene: 5. Germline loops: CDR1 SGHRS, CDR2 YFSETQ. The CDR3 spans 14 residues.

The chain employs TRBV14 and TRBJ1-2, with D maybe TRBD1 (5 bases). Germline loops: CDR1 SGHDN, CDR2 FVKESK. V was cut by 1 base and J by 3 bases, with 15 bases left in between. The CDR3 sequence is 16 residues long. The CDR3 sequence: CASSQGKGQSDYGYTF. The CDR3 DNA follows: TGTGCCAGCAGCCAAGGCAAGGGGCAATCAGACTATGGCTACACCTTC.

The CDR3: CASSPQSGLTNYGYTF. In DNA, the CDR3 is TGTGCCAGCAGCCCCCAATCAGGGTTGACTAACTATGGCTACACCTTC. The J gene is TRBJ1-2, the V gene TRBV7-6; D might be TRBD1 (5 bases). From germline, CDR1 is SGHVS and CDR2 FNYEAQ. The CDR3 extends over 16 amino acids. V lost 5 bases and J lost 0, with 16 bases in between.

The V and J genes are TRBV7-9 and TRBJ2-7; D unresolved. The CDR3 consists of 14 residues. Germline V lookup: CDR1 SEHNR, CDR2 FQNEAQ (reference sequence). The V end lost 2 bases, the J end lost 2 bases, and 10 bases lay between the germline ends. The CDR3, as DNA: TGTGCCAGCAGCTTATTTCTCAGGCCCTACGAGCAGTACTTC. Its protein is CASSLFLRPYEQYF.

The chain recombines TRBV27 with TRBJ2-7, with TRBD2 identical over 12 bases. This CDR3 is built from 15 residues. CDR1 and CDR2 (germline): MNHEY, SMNVEV (reference sequence). With 3 bases clipped from V and 7 bases from J, the junction kept 7 bases outside the gene matches. DNA of the CDR3: TGTGCCAGCAGTTTTGGAGGACTAGCGGGGACTGAGCAGTACTTC. It is translated as CASSFGGLAGTEQYF.

The CDR3 is CASRTTGEKTDTQYF. CDR3 nucleotide sequence: TGTGCCAGCAGGACGACAGGGGAAAAAACAGATACGCAGTATTTT. The V gene is TRBV6-5, the J gene TRBJ2-3; 8 bases match TRBD1. The junction had 8 bases not matched to a gene; V was cut back by 6 bases and J by 3 bases. Germline CDR1 reads MNHEY; CDR2 reads SVGAGI. The CDR3 totals 15 residues.

The CDR3 DNA reads TGTGCCAGCAGTTTATCCAGATCCGGGGAGCTGTTTTTT. It translates to CASSLSRSGELFF. The chain is built from TRBV27 and TRBJ2-2; no clear D. CDR3 size: 13 residues. Trimming shortened V by 0 bases and J by 6 bases, and 5 bases separated the two germline ends. Germline V gene lookup returns CDR1 MNHEY and CDR2 SMNVEV (reference sequence).

This sequence joins TRBV7-8 and TRBJ1-4, with 9 bases aligning to TRBD1. CDR3 length equals 14 residues. Germline values: CDR1 SGHVS, CDR2 FQNEAQ. The ends lost 6 bases at V and 6 bases at J; junction bases unmatched: 5. This CDR3 reads CASRKTGGYEKLFF. CDR3 DNA: TGTGCCAGCAGGAAGACAGGGGGTTATGAAAAACTGTTTTTT.

The chain has TRBV6-5 and TRBJ1-5; 9 positions agree with TRBD1. The junction had 12 bases not matched to a gene; V was cut back by 8 bases and J by 7 bases. The V gene's germline CDR1 is MNHEY and CDR2 SVGAGI. This CDR3 has 15 amino acids. The CDR3 DNA reads as TGTGCCAGCGGGCGGACAGGGGACCCCGCCCAGCCCCAGCATTTT. This gives the protein CASGRTGDPAQPQHF.

The chain carries TRBV2 and TRBJ2-3; D remains unclear. CDR1 is SNHLY, CDR2 FYNNEI, per germline. CDR3 length: 12 residues. Trimming pared 6 bases from V and 4 bases from J, leaving 8 bases between. The CDR3 sequence is CASSQNADTQYF. The CDR3 coding sequence is TGTGCCAGCAGCCAAAATGCAGATACGCAGTATTTT.

The chain is built from TRBV28 and TRBJ2-1, with 8 positions matching TRBD2. This CDR3 is 15 amino acids long. Trimming removed 7 bases from V and 0 bases from J; junction bases left unmatched: 5. Per germline, CDR1 MDHEN and CDR2 SYDVKM. CDR3 region: CASKAGAGSYNEQFF. As DNA, the CDR3 is TGTGCCAGCAAAGCGGGAGCCGGCTCCTACAATGAGCAGTTCTTC.

This chain links TRBV7-8 with TRBJ2-7, with a possible D match to TRBD1 (5 bases). Germline CDR1 is SGHVS and CDR2 is FQNEAQ. The CDR3 is made up of 16 amino acids. Deletions cut 5 bases from V and 4 bases from J, with 21 bases between. CDR3 residues: CASSTRVGQGAYEQYF. The CDR3 nucleotides are TGTGCCAGCAGCACTCGGGTGGGGCAGGGTGCGTACGAGCAGTACTTC. The variable domain in full, completed from reference TRBV7-8 and TRBJ2-7, reads GAGVSQSPRYKVAKRGQDVALRCDPISGHVSLFWYQQALGQGPEFLTYFQNEAQLDKSGLPSDRFFAERPEGSVSTLKIQRTQQEDSAVYLCASSTRVGQGAYEQYFGPGTRLTVT.

This clone was seen a single time. Within the sample, other DNA sequences also encode this same CDR3. The CDR3 is CASSLGQGNEKLFF. CDR3 DNA: TGCGCCAGCAGCTTGGGACAGGGGAATGAAAAACTGTTTTTT. The chain joins TRBV5-1 to TRBJ1-4, with 8 bases fitting TRBD1. Germline V gene data show CDR1 as SGHRS and CDR2 as YFSETQ. V lost 0 bases and J lost 5; bases outside the gene matches: 0. The CDR3 extends over 14 amino acids.

The chain combines TRBV5-1 with TRBJ2-3, with 10 bases fitting TRBD2. The CDR3 has 14 residues. V lost 4 bases, J lost 7 bases, and 6 bases stayed unmatched. Germline V gene sequence: CDR1 SGHRS, CDR2 YFSETQ. CDR3 amino acids: CASSTSGRGNTQYF. The DNA for the CDR3 is TGCGCCAGCAGCACCAGCGGGAGGGGGAATACGCAGTATTTT.

This clone was seen just once. V usage is TRBV27 and J usage is TRBJ2-1; 12 nucleotides match TRBD2. The J segment lost 7 bases and the V segment lost 5 bases, leaving 3 bases of the junction unmatched. Per germline, CDR1 MNHEY and CDR2 SMNVEV (reference sequence). CDR3 length: 14 amino acids. CDR3 region: CASSLGTSGNEQFF. The DNA for the CDR3 is TGTGCCAGCAGTCTAGGGACTAGCGGGAATGAGCAGTTCTTC.

The chain employs TRBV9 and TRBJ1-3; D may be TRBD1 (6 bases). This CDR3 contains 16 residues. Germline V gene sequence: CDR1 SGDLS, CDR2 YYNGEE. Between the trimmed V and J ends, which lost 0 bases and 2 bases, there was a span of 12 bases. The CDR3 DNA sequence: TGTGCCAGCAGCGTAGAACAGGGCGAGACTGGAAACACCATATATTTT. This sequence encodes CASSVEQGETGNTIYF.

J is TRBJ1-1 and V is TRBV2; D is uncertain. This CDR3 is built from 14 residues. CDR1 SNHLY and CDR2 FYNNEI come from the germline V gene. V dropped 0 bases and J dropped 1 base, with 6 bases sitting between them. The CDR3 DNA reads as TGTGCCAGCAGTGAAGCGGCCAGGAACACTGAAGCTTTCTTT. Its translation is CASSEAARNTEAFF. Full variable domain (remainder filled in from reference TRBV2 and TRBJ1-1): EPEVTQTPSHQVTQMGQEVILRCVPISNHLYFYWYRQILGQKVEFLVSFYNNEISEKSEIFDDQFSVERPDGSNFTLKIRSTKLEDSAMYFCASSEAARNTEAFFGQGTRLTVV.

The chain uses TRBV30 and TRBJ2-1; D ambiguous. Trimming pared 0 bases from V and 8 bases from J, leaving 8 bases between. Germline assignment: CDR1 GTSNPN and CDR2 SVGIG (reference sequence). CDR3 length equals 12 residues. The DNA of the CDR3 is TGTGCCTGGAGTGTTAATCTCCATGAGCAGTTCTTC. Translating it yields CAWSVNLHEQFF.